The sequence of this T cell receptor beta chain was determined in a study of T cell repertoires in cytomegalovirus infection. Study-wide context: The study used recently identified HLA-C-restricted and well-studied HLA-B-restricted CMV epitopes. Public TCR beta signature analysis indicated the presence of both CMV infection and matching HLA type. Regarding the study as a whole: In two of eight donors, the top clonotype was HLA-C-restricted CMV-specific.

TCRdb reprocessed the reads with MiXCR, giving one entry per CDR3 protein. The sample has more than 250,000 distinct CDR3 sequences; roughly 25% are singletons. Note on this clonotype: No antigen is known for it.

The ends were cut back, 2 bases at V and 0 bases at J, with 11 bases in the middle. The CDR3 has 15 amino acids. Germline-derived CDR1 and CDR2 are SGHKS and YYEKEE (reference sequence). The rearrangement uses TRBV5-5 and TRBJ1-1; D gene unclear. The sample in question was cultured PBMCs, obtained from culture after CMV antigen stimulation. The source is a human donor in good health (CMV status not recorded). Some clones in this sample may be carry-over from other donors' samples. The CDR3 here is CASSFTTSMNTEAFF. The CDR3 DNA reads TGTGCCAGCAGCTTTACCACCTCGATGAACACTGAAGCTTTCTTT. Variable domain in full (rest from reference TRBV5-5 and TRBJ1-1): DAGVTQSPTHLIKTRGQQVTLRCSPISGHKSVSWYQQVLGQGPQFIFQYYEKEERGRGNFPDRFSARQFPNYSSELNVNALLLGDSALYLCASSFTTSMNTEAFFGQGTRLTVV.